Here is one TCR beta chain with its context. Its antigen is unknown. The sample is drawn from a study of cytomegalovirus exposure and HLA in healthy donors. Whole-study findings and limits: A previous analysis found most TCR beta V segments productive roughly 90% or roughly 30% of the time.

The CDR3 runs to 17 residues. Germline V gene data show CDR1 as LNHDA and CDR2 as SQIVND (reference sequence). The V and J ends lost 4 bases and 1 base, in that order; junction bases with no gene match: 9. The primer mix had 60 Vbeta and 13 Jbeta primers. Profiled with immunoSEQ multiplex PCR; TCRdb holds only in-frame clones, not every one. Of about 130,000 clones listed, over 60% are singletons. The TCR was taken from a man between 60 and 75 years old in good health and CMV-seropositive. This chain joins TRBV19 and TRBJ2-1; 8 nucleotides agree with TRBD2. The sample comprised PBMCs. CDR3: CASSNPAGGGSYNEQFF. The CDR3 DNA reads TGTGCCAGTAGTAACCCCGCGGGGGGAGGTTCCTACAATGAGCAGTTCTTC.